The text below deals with one T cell receptor beta chain. What it recognizes is unknown. This entry is derived from a study of blood T cells in healthy people across ages. Study outcomes and limitations: Unsorted PBMC material precluded a definitive naive versus antigen-experienced comparison.

Germline V gives CDR1 SNHLY, CDR2 FYNNEI. The CDR3 is made up of 14 amino acids. Trimming stripped 5 bases from V and 3 bases from J, with 14 bases between. PCR was performed a second time for about 7 to 12 cycles using a sample-barcoded 5' primer and a J-beta primer mix. Every cDNA molecule bore a tag from a template-switch adaptor containing 12 random nucleotides. TCRdb reprocessed the 5' RACE reads with MiXCR, giving one entry per CDR3 protein. This sample has approximately 780,000 distinct CDR3 sequences; 20% to 30% occur once, and the top ten carry approximately 2.9%. This same sample was also part of a study on T cells of mothers and their children.

The rearrangement uses TRBV2 and TRBJ2-7; D ambiguous. Sequencing input: blood. This clonotype was obtained from a boy between 10 and 17 years old in good health. In nucleotides, the CDR3 is TGTGCCAGCAGTTCCCGGGCCTCCTACTACGAGCAGTACTTC. Translating gives CASSSRASYYEQYF.